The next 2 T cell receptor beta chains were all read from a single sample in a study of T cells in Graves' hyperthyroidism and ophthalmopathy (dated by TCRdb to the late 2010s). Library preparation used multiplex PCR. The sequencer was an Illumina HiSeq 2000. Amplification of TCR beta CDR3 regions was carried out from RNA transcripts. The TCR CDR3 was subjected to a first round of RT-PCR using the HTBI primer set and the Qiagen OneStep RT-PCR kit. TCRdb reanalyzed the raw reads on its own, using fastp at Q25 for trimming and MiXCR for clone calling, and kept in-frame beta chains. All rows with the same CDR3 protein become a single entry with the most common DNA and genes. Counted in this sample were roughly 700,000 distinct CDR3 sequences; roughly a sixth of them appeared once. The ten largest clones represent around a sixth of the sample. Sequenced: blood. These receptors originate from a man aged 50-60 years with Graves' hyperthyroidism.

The CDR3 DNA sequence: TGTGCCAGCAGCCCGGGACAGGGGAAACTAGCGGGAGCCATCTACAATGAGCAGTTCTTC. This encodes CASSPGQGKLAGAIYNEQFF. The chain has TRBV7-9 and TRBJ2-1; possibly TRBD2 for D (11 bases). V was trimmed by 5 bases and J by 3 bases, leaving 29 bases between them. The V gene's germline CDR1 is SEHNR and CDR2 FQNEAQ (reference sequence). The length of the CDR3 is 20 residues.

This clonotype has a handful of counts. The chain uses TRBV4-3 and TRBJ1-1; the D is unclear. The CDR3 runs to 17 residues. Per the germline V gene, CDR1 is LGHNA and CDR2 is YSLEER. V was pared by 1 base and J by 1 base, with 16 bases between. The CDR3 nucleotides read TGCGCCAGCAGCCAAGTGAAGTCGGCAGGTCGGAACACTGAAGCTTTCTTT. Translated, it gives CASSQVKSAGRNTEAFF.